This TCR beta chain stems from a study of kidney transplant recipient with SARS-CoV-2 infection. TCRdb re-called the reads through MiXCR, storing one row per CDR3 protein. Of about 240,000 distinct CDR3 sequences listed, 29% are singletons. Per the germline V gene, CDR1 is LNHDA and CDR2 is SQIVND (reference sequence). CDR3 length: 14 residues. In the case of this clonotype: This may come from a read error, since a much larger clone is one base off.

Sample: a blood sample, taken at baseline and between days 110 and 120 from a kidney transplant recipient. This rearrangement joins TRBV19 to TRBJ1-1; the D is unclear. The receptor's source is a young adult male patient who had COVID-19 and was a kidney transplant recipient. The graft donor may be the source of some T cells. CDR3 DNA: TGTGTCAGTATCTCCCCGTGGGTCGGGACTGAAGCTTTCTTT. As protein: CVSISPWVGTEAFF. The variable domain in full, completed from reference TRBV19 and TRBJ1-1, reads DGGITQSPKYLFRKEGQNVTLSCEQNLNHDAMYWYRQDPGQGLRLIYYSQIVNDFQKGDIAEGYSVSREKKESFPLTVTSAQKNPTAFYLCVSISPWVGTEAFFGQGTRLTVV.